This T cell receptor beta chain comes out of a study of blood T cell repertoires in COVID-19 (dated by TCRdb to between 2020 and 2021). Turning to the overall study: The collaborator samples originated in the United States, Italy and Spain and spanned the acute and convalescent phases of COVID-19. The prospective study material was composed of cDNA or gDNA derived from T cells, B-cell-depleted T cells, or PBMCs. Deeply sampled blood TCRbeta repertoires from subjects exposed to, actively infected with, or recovered from COVID-19 were included in the dataset. Samples were obtained from the ongoing ImmuneRACE study (first 160 participants) and from 950 to 1,500 subjects provided by 6 global collaborators. The repertoires were released in a freely available public database intended as a resource for research on the immune response to SARS-CoV-2. Where HLA class I and class II types were available, the types were taken from metadata supplied by the sample provider, not from assay-based typing. Sample metadata almost always included a de-identified subject ID, COVID-19 status, age in years and sex. The full study reports these points: Clinical and demographic metadata were provided uncurated, with the amount varying by source and participant.

The collaborating institutions used their own protocols to collect whole blood in K2EDTA tubes. For TCRbeta analysis, collaborators shipped samples in one of three forms: frozen whole blood, isolated PBMCs, or DNA extracted from either of those sample types. TCRbeta CDR3 regions were amplified from genomic DNA by means of the immunoSEQ Assay, a bias-controlled multiplex PCR. As for the original processing: The number of nucleated cells in each sample was estimated from the amplification of reference gene primers within the assay. To quantify the absolute abundance of each unique TCRbeta CDR3 rearrangement, sequence reads were collapsed and filtered. Productive Simpson clonality was computed per sample as the square root of Simpson's diversity index over productive rearrangements. This immuneACCESS table, as held by TCRdb, lists in-frame sequences with V and J called but not all clones. Of the missing ones, under half trace to an unresolved V gene in checked studies; the others have no known cause. V and J calls and clone size are given by that table; D and trimming were obtained from the DNA. The sample has some 52,000 clones on record, about 90% of them singletons. The ten largest clones represent about 2.9% of the sample.

About this clone: Its recognized antigen is unknown. Base qualities were left out, and no much larger clone turns up one base away.

For this chain, trimming is 3 bases at the V end and 1 base at the J end, and the number of junction bases without a gene match is 6. From the cysteine up to the phenylalanine, the CDR3 has a length of 15 residues. Just CDR3 DNA is preserved here, 45 bases in frame from base 1. CDR1 and CDR2, looked up from the germline V gene, are MDHEN and SYDVKM. The sample was peripheral blood. Recombination joined TRBV28 with TRBJ2-7, and 7 junction bases match TRBD2. This clonotype originated in a human donor in a cohort sampled during active COVID-19. The sequenced DNA is TGTGCCAGCAGTTTGGGTCTAGCGGTATCCTACGAGCAGTACTTC. It codes for CASSLGLAVSYEQYF.